These 13 T cell receptor beta chains share one sample of origin, sequenced in a study of cytomegalovirus exposure and HLA in healthy donors. The study ran its PCR with 60 Vbeta and 13 Jbeta primers. TCRdb's table, derived via immunoSEQ multiplex PCR, lists solely in-frame clones and lacks some. There are roughly 130,000 clones in the sample; 79% occur only once, and 1.5% to 2.5% lies in the top ten. The sequenced material came from PBMCs. The origin of the receptors is a man aged 18 to 30 in good health and CMV-seronegative.

The chain is built from TRBV6-5 and TRBJ2-5; weak D call: TRBD2 (5 bases). This CDR3 contains 14 residues. Germline assignment: CDR1 MNHEY and CDR2 SVGAGI. Trimming stripped 7 bases from V and 4 bases from J, with 16 bases between. For the CDR3, the DNA is TGTGCCAGCAAGGCCTGGAGGACCGGAGAGACCCAGTACTTC. Translated: CASKAWRTGETQYF.

This chain uses TRBV11-2 with TRBJ1-1; TRBD1 matches 7 bases. Trimming removed 6 bases from V and 8 bases from J; junction bases left unmatched: 6. The CDR3 extends over 12 amino acids. Germline V CDR1 and CDR2: SGHAT, FQNNGV. CDR3 protein: CASRPSTGEAFF. CDR3 DNA sequence: TGTGCCAGCAGACCTTCGACAGGGGAAGCTTTCTTT.

This clone was counted a few times. The rearrangement uses TRBV6-4 and TRBJ2-2; TRBD1 is a possible D gene (6 bases). This CDR3 contains 14 residues. The V gene's germline CDR1 is MRHNA and CDR2 SNTAGT. Between the trimmed V and J ends, which lost 4 bases and 3 bases, there was a span of 9 bases. CDR3 DNA sequence: TGTGCCAGCAGTGTAAGACAGGACACCGGGGAGCTGTTTTTT. Translation gives CASSVRQDTGELFF.

V and J are TRBV4-1 and TRBJ2-3; D unclear. Trimming took off 1 base at V and 3 bases at J, with 11 bases between the two ends. The CDR3 is 15 amino acids. Germline loops: CDR1 MGHRA, CDR2 YSYEKL. The CDR3 nucleotides are TGCGCCAGCAGCCAAGTACAGAGTAAGACAGATACGCAGTATTTT. Encoded protein: CASSQVQSKTDTQYF.

The chain joins TRBV18 to TRBJ1-3; D not resolved. The CDR3 covers 15 residues. The germline V and J ends were trimmed by 5 bases and 0 bases, with 11 bases remaining between them. CDR1 KGHSH and CDR2 LQKENI come from the germline V gene. As DNA, the CDR3 is TGTGCCAGCTCAACAAACACTAACTCTGGAAACACCATATATTTT. It codes for CASSTNTNSGNTIYF.

The chain carries TRBV7-3 and TRBJ1-2; no definite D call. Germline-derived CDR1 and CDR2 are SGHTA and FQGTGA. V shed 3 bases and J shed 8 bases, with 13 bases lying between them. The CDR3 contains 13 residues. CDR3 in amino acids: CASSFRLGRGYTF. DNA of the CDR3: TGTGCCAGCAGCTTCCGATTGGGGAGAGGCTACACCTTC.

In this sample, this clone turned up once. V usage is TRBV28 and J usage is TRBJ1-1, with 7 positions matching TRBD1. Trimming took 11 bases from V and 0 from J; bases not matched to a gene: 18. The CDR3 runs to 17 residues. Germline V CDR1 and CDR2: MDHEN, SYDVKM. CDR3 nucleotides: TGTGCCGGTCGCCCCGCCGGGACAGTCTCAATGAACACTGAAGCTTTCTTT. Its protein is CAGRPAGTVSMNTEAFF. Filled out from reference TRBV28 and TRBJ1-1, the complete variable domain reads DVKVTQSSRYLVKRTGEKVFLECVQDMDHENMFWYRQDPGLGLRLIYFSYDVKMKEKGDIPEGYSVSREKKERFSLILESASTNQTSMYLCAGRPAGTVSMNTEAFFGQGTRLTVV.

The chain links TRBV6-4 to TRBJ2-3; 7 positions match TRBD2. V was pared by 0 bases and J by 1 base, with 7 bases of the junction left unmatched. Germline assignment: CDR1 MRHNA and CDR2 SNTAGT. This CDR3 region has 17 residues. The CDR3 nucleotides read TGTGCCAGCAGTGACTCCCAAAGACTAGCAGGCACAGATACGCAGTATTTT. This translates into CASSDSQRLAGTDTQYF.

The chain has TRBV20-1 and TRBJ1-1, with 7 bases aligning to TRBD1. Germline values: CDR1 DFQATT, CDR2 SNEGSKA (reference sequence). The CDR3 totals 11 residues. Trimming took 2 bases from V and 10 from J; bases not matched to a gene: 4. The CDR3 spells CSARRQGSAFF. In DNA, the CDR3 is TGCAGTGCTAGAAGACAGGGTTCAGCTTTCTTT.

A single count supports this clone. The rearrangement uses TRBV19 and TRBJ1-5; maybe TRBD1 (5 bases). Looked up from germline, CDR1 is LNHDA and CDR2 is SQIVND (reference sequence). This CDR3 comprises 14 residues. The ends were cut back, 6 bases at V and 3 bases at J, with 12 bases in the middle. The CDR3 sequence: CASSQTGYNQPQHF. CDR3 sequence (DNA): TGTGCCAGTAGCCAAACAGGTTACAATCAGCCCCAGCATTTT.

This CDR3 reads CASSRQGAGNTIYF. In DNA, the CDR3 is TGTGCCAGCAGCCGACAGGGTGCTGGAAACACCATATATTTT. J is TRBJ1-3 and V is TRBV28; 7 bases fit TRBD1. V dropped 6 bases and J dropped 2; count of bases not matched to a gene: 4. Germline values: CDR1 MDHEN, CDR2 SYDVKM. This CDR3 is 14 amino acids long.

The chain is built from TRBV6-5 and TRBJ2-7; a possible D gene is TRBD1 (6 bases). This CDR3 contains 15 residues. V lost 6 bases and J lost 0, with 15 bases in between. Germline lookup yields CDR1 MNHEY and CDR2 SVGAGI. The CDR3 region is CASSNRVQSSYEQYF. CDR3 in DNA: TGTGCCAGCAGCAACAGGGTGCAGAGCTCCTACGAGCAGTACTTC.

J is TRBJ2-7 and V is TRBV28; perhaps TRBD1 as D (5 bases). This CDR3 is built from 11 residues. The ends were cut back, 1 base at V and 10 bases at J, with 8 bases in the middle. Germline V lookup: CDR1 MDHEN, CDR2 SYDVKM. The CDR3 coding sequence is TGTGCCAGCAGTTTATTACAGGTACAGTACTTC. Residues: CASSLLQVQYF.